The source of this T cell receptor (beta chain) is a study of blood T cells in healthy people across ages. Combining a sample-barcoded 5' primer with a J-beta primer mix, a second PCR ran for 7 to 11 cycles. One entry per CDR3 protein, called by TCRdb with MiXCR from the 5' RACE reads. The repertoire has roughly 800,000 distinct CDR3 sequences, about 53% of them found once; the top ten carry roughly 40%. CDR3 size: 19 residues. Germline loops: CDR1 LGHNA, CDR2 YNFKEQ. This rearrangement joins TRBV4-2 to TRBJ2-4, with a possible D match to TRBD2 (6 bases). The DNA end lines up better with TRBJ2-7; the J call may be wrong. Sequences were obtained from blood. This TCR was sampled from a man at least 80 years old in good health. The CDR3 region has the DNA TGTGCCAGCAGCCAAGAAATATTCGGAGGGCATTGGACCACTACCGAGCAGTACTTC. Amino acid sequence: CASSQEIFGGHWTTTEQYF.